Reported below is one TCR beta chain. Deep-level assay runs were performed. In the authors' workflow: Junction-only immunoSEQ data arrived without quality scores, meaning filtering differed. Repertoires were generated with immunoSEQ multiplex PCR, while TCRdb's copy carries only in-frame clones and drops some. D and trimming come from the DNA, and the V and J calls and clone size come from that table. The data hold under 1 million clones, with over 90% observed a single time. The sample is drawn from a study of shared clonotypes between healthy human individuals. Study in general: Used for every donor were three CD4 naive, three CD4 memory, two CD8 naive and one CD8 memory plate.

V lost 6 bases to trimming and J lost 6 bases, with 18 bases between them. This CDR3 is built from 14 residues. Per germline, CDR1 MNHEY and CDR2 SMNVEV (reference sequence). Positive CCR7 selection of CD45RO-negative cells yielded the naive CD8 cells, and terminally differentiated effector memory CD45RA+ cells were excluded. The TCR sequence derives from a man younger than 40 in good health. The specimen was naive CD8+ T cells sorted from blood. The J gene is TRBJ2-7, the V gene TRBV27, with no clear D. CDR3: CASSPSDPLVEQYF. The DNA of the CDR3 is TGTGCCAGCAGCCCCTCGGACCCCTTGGTCGAGCAGTACTTC.